This T cell receptor beta chain appears in the sequencing data of a study of T cell clones after liver transplantation. Study-wide background: TCRbeta sequencing after a pre-transplant mixed lymphocyte reaction identified graft-donor-reactive clones, later tracked in post-transplant blood. Subjects received no induction therapy and standard immunosuppression until randomization at 12-24 months post-transplant. Study observations and caveats: Post-transplant, graft-donor-reactive CD4 TCRbeta sequences in blood dropped significantly in most of the 8 subjects. Donor-reactive sequences fell more than third party-reactive ones, suggesting partial deletion.

The CDR3 is 15 residues long. Germline values: CDR1 MNHEY, CDR2 SVGAGI. Trimming removed 4 bases from V and 0 bases from J; junction bases left unmatched: 3. On this clone: No antigen is known for it.

Some clones are missing from TCRdb's copy, which holds only in-frame ones; the method was immunoSEQ multiplex PCR. The table shows roughly 97,000 clones, with approximately 85% occurring only once. The sample was CD4+ T cells from blood, taken before liver transplant. The V and J genes are TRBV6-5 and TRBJ1-3; TRBD1 matches at 7 bases. This sequence was found in a human donor who received a liver transplant. CDR3 region: CASSFGTASGNTIYF. In nucleotides, the CDR3 is TGTGCCAGCAGTTTCGGGACAGCCTCTGGAAACACCATATATTTT.